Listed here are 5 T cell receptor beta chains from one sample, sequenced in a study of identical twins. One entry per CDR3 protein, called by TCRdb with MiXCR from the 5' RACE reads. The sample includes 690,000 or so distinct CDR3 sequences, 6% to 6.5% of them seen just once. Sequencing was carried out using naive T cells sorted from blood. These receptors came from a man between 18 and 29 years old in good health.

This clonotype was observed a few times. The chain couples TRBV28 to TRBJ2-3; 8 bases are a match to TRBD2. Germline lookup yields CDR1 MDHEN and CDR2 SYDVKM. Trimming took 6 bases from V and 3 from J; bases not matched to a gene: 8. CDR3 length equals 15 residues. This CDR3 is CASRPGTRGTDTQYF. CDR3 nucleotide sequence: TGTGCCAGCAGGCCCGGGACTAGAGGTACAGATACGCAGTATTTT.

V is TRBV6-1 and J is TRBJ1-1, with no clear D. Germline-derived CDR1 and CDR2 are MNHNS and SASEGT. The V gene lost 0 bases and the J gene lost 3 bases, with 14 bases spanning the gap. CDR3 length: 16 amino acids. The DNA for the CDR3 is TGTGCCAGCAGTGAAGCCCGCCGGACCAGTGACACTGAAGCTTTCTTT. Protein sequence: CASSEARRTSDTEAFF.

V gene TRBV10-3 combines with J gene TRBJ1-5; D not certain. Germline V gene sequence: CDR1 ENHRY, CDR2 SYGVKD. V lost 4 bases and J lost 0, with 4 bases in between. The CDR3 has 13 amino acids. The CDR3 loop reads CAISVDSNQPQHF. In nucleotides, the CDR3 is TGTGCCATCAGTGTAGATAGCAATCAGCCCCAGCATTTT.

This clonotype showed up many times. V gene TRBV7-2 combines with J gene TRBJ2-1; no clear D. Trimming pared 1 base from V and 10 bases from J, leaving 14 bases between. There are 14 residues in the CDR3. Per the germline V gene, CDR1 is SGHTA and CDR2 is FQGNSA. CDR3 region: CASSLENWLGEQFF. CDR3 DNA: TGTGCCAGCAGCTTAGAAAATTGGCTAGGCGAGCAGTTCTTC.

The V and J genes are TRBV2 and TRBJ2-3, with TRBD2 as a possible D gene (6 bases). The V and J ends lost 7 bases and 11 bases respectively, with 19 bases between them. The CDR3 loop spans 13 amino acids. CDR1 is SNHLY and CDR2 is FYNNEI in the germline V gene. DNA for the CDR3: TGTGCCAGCATTGGAGGTGGCGGGACTCAGCAGTATTTT. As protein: CASIGGGGTQQYF.